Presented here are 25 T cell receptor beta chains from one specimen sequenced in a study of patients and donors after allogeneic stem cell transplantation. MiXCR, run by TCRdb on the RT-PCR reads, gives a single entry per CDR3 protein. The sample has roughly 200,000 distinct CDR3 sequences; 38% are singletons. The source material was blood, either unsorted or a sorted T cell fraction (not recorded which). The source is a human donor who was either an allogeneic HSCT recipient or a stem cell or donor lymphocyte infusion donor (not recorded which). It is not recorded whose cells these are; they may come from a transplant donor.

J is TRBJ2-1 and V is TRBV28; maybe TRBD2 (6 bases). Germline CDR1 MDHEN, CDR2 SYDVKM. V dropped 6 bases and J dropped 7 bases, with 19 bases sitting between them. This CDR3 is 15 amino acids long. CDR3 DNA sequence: TGTGCCAGCAGCCCCCCCGGATCAGGGAGGAATGAGCAGTTCTTC. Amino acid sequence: CASSPPGSGRNEQFF.

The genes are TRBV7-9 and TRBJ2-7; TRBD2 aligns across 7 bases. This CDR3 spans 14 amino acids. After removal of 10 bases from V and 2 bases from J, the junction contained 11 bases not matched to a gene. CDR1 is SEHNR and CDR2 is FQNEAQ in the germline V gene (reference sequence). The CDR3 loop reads CATLSGTIPYEQYF. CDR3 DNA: TGTGCCACTCTTTCCGGGACTATCCCCTACGAGCAGTACTTC.

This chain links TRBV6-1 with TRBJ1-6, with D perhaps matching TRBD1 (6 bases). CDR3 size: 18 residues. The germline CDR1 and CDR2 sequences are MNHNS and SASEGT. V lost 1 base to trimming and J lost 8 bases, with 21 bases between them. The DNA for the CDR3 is TGTGCCAGCAGTGAAGTGTCAGGGGTTGGAGTTCTTGATTCACCCCTCCACTTT. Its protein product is CASSEVSGVGVLDSPLHF.

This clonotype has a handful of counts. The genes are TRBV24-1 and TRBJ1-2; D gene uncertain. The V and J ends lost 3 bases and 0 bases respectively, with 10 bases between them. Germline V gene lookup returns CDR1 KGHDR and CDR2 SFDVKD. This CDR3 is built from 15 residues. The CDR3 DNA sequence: TGTGCCACCAGTGATACGGGATCTCCTAACTATGGCTACACCTTC. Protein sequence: CATSDTGSPNYGYTF.

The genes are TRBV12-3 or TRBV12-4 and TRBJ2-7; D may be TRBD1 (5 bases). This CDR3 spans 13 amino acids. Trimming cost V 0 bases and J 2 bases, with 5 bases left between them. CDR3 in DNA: TGTGCCAGCAGTTTAGCGGGGCCCTACGAGCAGTACTTC. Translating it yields CASSLAGPYEQYF.

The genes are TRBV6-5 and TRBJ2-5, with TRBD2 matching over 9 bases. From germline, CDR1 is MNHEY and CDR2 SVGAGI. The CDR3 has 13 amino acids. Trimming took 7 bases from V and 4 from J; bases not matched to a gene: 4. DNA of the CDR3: TGTGCCAGCACTAGAGCGGGGGGAGAGACCCAGTACTTC. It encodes CASTRAGGETQYF.

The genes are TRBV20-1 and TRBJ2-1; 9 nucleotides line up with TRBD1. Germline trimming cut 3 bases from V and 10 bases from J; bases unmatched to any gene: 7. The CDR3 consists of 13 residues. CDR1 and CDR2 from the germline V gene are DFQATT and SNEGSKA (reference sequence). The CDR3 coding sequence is TGCAGTGCTAGCAAGGACAGGGGCCACGAGCAGTTCTTC. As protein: CSASKDRGHEQFF.

The chain's CDR3 is CAWTSSYNSPLHF. The CDR3 nucleotides are TGTGCCTGGACAAGCTCCTATAATTCACCCCTCCACTTT. The rearrangement joins TRBV30 to TRBJ1-6; D unresolved. This CDR3 has 13 amino acids. Trimming removed 4 bases from V and 0 bases from J, with 4 bases in between. The germline gives CDR1 GTSNPN, CDR2 SVGIG (reference sequence).

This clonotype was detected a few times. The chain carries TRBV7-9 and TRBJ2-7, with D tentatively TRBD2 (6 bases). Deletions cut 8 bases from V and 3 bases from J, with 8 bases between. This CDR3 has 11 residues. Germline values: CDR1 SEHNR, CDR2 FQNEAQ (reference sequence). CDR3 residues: CASRGSYEQYF. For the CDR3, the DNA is TGTGCCAGCCGGGGGAGCTACGAGCAGTACTTC. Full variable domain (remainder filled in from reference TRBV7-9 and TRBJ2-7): DTGVSQNPRHKITKRGQNVTFRCDPISEHNRLYWYRQTLGQGPEFLTYFQNEAQLEKSRLLSDRFSAERPKGSFSTLEIQRTEQGDSAMYLCASRGSYEQYFGPGTRLTVT.

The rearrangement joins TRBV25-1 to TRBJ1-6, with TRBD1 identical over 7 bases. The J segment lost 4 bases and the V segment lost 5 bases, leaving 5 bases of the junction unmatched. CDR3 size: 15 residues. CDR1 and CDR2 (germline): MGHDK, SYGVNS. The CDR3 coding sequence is TGTGCCAGCAGTAAAACAGGGGCGTATAATTCACCCCTCCACTTT. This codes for CASSKTGAYNSPLHF.

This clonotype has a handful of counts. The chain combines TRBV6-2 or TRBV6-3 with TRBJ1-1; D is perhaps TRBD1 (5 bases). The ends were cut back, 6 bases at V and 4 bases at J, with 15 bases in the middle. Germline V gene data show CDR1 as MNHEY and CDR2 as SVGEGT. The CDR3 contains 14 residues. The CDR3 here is CASSSRTLSTEAFF. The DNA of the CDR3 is TGTGCCAGCAGCTCAAGGACACTCAGCACTGAAGCTTTCTTT.

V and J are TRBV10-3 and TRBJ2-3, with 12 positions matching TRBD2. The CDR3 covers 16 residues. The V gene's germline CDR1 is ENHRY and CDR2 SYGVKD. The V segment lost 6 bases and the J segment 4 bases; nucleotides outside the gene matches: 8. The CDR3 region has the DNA TGTGCCATCAGCCCTAGCGGGGGGGCCTCGGCAGATACGCAGTATTTT. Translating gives CAISPSGGASADTQYF.

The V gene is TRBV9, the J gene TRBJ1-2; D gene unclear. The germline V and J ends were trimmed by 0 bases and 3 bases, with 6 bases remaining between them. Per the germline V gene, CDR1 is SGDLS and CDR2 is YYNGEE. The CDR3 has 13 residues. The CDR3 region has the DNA TGTGCCAGCAGCGTAGAGGGTGACTATGGCTACACCTTC. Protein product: CASSVEGDYGYTF.

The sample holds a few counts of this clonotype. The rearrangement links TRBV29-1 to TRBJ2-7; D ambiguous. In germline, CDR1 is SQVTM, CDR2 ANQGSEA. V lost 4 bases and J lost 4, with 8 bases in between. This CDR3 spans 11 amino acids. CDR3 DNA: TGCAGCGTTGGGAGAAGTTACGAGCAGTACTTC. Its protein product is CSVGRSYEQYF.

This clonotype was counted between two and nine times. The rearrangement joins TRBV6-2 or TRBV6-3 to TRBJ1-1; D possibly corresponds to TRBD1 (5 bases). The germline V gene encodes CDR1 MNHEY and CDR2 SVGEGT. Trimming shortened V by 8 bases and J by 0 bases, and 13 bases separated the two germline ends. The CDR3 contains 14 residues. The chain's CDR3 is CASGSRDLNTEAFF. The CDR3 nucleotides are TGTGCCAGCGGCTCTAGGGACCTGAACACTGAAGCTTTCTTT.

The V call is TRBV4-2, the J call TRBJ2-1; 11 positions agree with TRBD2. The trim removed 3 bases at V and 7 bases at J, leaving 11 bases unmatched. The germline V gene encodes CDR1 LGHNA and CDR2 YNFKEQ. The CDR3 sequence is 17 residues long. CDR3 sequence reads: CASSHTGLAGGSNEQFF. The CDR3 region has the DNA TGTGCCAGCAGCCACACCGGACTAGCGGGCGGCTCGAATGAGCAGTTCTTC.

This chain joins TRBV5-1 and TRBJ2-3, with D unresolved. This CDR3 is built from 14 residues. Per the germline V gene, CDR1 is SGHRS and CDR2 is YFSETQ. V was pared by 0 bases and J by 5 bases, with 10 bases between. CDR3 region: CASSLADRIDTQYF. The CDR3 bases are TGCGCCAGCAGCTTGGCGGACCGTATAGATACGCAGTATTTT. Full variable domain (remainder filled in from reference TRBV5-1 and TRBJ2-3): KAGVTQTPRYLIKTRGQQVTLSCSPISGHRSVSWYQQTPGQGLQFLFEYFSETQRNKGNFPGRFSGRQFSNSRSEMNVSTLELGDSALYLCASSLADRIDTQYFGPGTRLTVL.

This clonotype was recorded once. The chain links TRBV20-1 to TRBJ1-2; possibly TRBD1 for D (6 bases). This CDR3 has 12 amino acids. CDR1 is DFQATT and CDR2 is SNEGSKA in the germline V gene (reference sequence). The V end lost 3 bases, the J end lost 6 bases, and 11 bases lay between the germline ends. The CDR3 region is CSASKQGDGYTF. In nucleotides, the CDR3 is TGCAGTGCTAGTAAACAGGGCGATGGCTACACCTTC.

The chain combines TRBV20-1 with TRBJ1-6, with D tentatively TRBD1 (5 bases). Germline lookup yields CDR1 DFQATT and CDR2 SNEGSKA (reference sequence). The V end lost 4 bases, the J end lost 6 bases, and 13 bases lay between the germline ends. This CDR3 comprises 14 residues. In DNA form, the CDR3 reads TGCAGTGCTAACCCCCAGGGTACTAATTCACCCCTCCACTTT. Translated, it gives CSANPQGTNSPLHF.

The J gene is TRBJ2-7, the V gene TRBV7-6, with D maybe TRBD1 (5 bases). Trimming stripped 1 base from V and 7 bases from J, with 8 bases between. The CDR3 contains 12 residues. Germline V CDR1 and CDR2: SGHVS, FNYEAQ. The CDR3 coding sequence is TGTGCCAGCAGCTTAGTAGGGGCAGAGCAGTACTTC. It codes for CASSLVGAEQYF.

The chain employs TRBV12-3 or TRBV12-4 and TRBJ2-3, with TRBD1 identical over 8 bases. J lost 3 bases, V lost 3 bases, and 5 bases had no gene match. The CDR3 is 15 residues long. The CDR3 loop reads CASSLDRVVTDTQYF. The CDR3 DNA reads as TGTGCCAGCAGTTTGGACAGGGTGGTTACAGATACGCAGTATTTT.

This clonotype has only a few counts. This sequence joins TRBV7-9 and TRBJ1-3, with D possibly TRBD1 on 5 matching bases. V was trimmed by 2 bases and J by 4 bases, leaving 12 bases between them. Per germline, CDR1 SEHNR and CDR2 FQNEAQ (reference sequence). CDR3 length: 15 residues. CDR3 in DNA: TGTGCCAGCAGCTTAATCGGGGGAACAGGAAACACCATATATTTT. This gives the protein CASSLIGGTGNTIYF.

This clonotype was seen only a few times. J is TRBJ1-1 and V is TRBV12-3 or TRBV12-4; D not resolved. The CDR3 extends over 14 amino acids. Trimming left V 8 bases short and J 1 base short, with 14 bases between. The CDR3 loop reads CASAARRGNTEAFF. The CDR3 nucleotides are TGTGCCAGCGCCGCTCGACGGGGGAACACTGAAGCTTTCTTT.

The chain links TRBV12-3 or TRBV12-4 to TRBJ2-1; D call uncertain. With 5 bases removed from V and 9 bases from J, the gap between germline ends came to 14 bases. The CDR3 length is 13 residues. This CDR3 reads CASSRTPAGEQFF. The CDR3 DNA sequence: TGTGCCAGCAGTCGGACCCCGGCTGGTGAGCAGTTCTTC.

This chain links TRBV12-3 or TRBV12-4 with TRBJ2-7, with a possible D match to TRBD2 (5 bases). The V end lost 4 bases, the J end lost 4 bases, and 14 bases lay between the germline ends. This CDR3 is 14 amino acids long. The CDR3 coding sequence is TGTGCCAGCAGTTCCCCCCCAGCGGTGTACGAGCAGTACTTC. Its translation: CASSSPPAVYEQYF.